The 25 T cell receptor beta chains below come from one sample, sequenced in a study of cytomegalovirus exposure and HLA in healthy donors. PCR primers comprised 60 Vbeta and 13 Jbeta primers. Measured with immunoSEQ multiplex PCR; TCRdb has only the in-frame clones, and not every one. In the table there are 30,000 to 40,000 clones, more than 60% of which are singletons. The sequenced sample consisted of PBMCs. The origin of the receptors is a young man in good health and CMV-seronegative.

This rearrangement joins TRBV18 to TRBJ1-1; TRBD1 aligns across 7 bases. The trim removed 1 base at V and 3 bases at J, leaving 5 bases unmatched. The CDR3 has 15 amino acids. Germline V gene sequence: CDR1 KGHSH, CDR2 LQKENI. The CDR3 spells CASSPQGARDTEAFF. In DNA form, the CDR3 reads TGTGCCAGCTCACCACAGGGGGCGAGGGACACTGAAGCTTTCTTT.

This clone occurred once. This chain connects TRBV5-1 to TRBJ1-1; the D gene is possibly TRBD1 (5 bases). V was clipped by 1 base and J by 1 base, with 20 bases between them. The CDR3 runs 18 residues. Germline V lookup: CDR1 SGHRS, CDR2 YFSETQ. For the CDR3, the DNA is TGCGCCAGCAGCTTGTGGGGCAGTATCGCACAGCAGAACACTGAAGCTTTCTTT. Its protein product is CASSLWGSIAQQNTEAFF.

The CDR3 is CATSRGSIEQFF. CDR3 bases: TGTGCCACCAGCAGGGGGAGTATTGAGCAGTTCTTC. This chain links TRBV15 with TRBJ2-1, with a weak D call TRBD2 (5 bases). Trimming cost V 3 bases and J 9 bases, with 9 bases left between them. This CDR3 contains 12 residues. Germline assignment: CDR1 LNHNV and CDR2 YYDKDF (reference sequence).

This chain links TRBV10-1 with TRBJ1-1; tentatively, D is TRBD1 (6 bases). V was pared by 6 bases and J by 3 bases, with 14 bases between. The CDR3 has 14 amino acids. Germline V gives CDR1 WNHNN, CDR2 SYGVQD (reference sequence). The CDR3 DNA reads TGCGCCAGCAGCCCCGGGGCAGGGGACACTGAAGCTTTCTTT. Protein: CASSPGAGDTEAFF.

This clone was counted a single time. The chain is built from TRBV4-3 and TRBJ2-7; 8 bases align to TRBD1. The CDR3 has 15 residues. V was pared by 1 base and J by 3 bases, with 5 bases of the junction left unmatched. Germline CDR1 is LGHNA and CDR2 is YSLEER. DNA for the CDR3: TGCGCCAGCAGCCAAGTCTCAGGACAGGGCTACGAGCAGTACTTC. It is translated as CASSQVSGQGYEQYF.

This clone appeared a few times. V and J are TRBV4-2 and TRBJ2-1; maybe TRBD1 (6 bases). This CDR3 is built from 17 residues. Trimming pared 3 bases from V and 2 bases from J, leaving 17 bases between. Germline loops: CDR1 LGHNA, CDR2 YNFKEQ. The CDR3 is CASSQQGHLDAYNEQFF. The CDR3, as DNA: TGTGCCAGCAGCCAGCAGGGACACCTGGACGCCTACAATGAGCAGTTCTTC.

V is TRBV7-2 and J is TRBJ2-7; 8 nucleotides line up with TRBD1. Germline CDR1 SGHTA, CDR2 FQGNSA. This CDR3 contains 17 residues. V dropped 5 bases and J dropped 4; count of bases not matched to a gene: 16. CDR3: CASSPTAGGAVKYEQYF. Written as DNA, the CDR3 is TGTGCCAGCAGCCCGACGGCAGGGGGCGCCGTCAAATACGAGCAGTACTTC.

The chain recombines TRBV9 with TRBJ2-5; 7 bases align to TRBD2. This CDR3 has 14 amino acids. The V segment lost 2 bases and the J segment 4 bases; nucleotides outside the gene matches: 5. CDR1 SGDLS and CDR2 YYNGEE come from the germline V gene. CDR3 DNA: TGTGCCAGCAGCGTCAATCAGCGGGGAGAGACCCAGTACTTC. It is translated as CASSVNQRGETQYF.

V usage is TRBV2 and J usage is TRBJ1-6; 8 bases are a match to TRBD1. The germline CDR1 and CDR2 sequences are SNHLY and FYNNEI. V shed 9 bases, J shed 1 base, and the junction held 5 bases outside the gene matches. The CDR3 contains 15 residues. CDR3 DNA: TGTGCCAGACAGGGGGAGTTTTCCTATAATTCACCCCTCCACTTT. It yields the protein CARQGEFSYNSPLHF.

CDR3 protein: CASSDGERNTGELFF. The CDR3 nucleotides read TGTGCCAGCAGTGATGGAGAGAGGAACACCGGGGAGCTGTTTTTT. This chain uses TRBV25-1 with TRBJ2-2; D is uncertain. Trimming stripped 3 bases from V and 1 base from J, with 9 bases between. This CDR3 has 15 residues. From germline, CDR1 is MGHDK and CDR2 SYGVNS. Together with reference TRBV25-1 and TRBJ2-2, the CDR3 gives the full variable domain: EADIYQTPRYLVIGTGKKITLECSQTMGHDKMYWYQQDPGMELHLIHYSYGVNSTEKGDLSSESTVSRIRTEHFPLTLESARPSHTSQYLCASSDGERNTGELFFGEGSRLTVL.

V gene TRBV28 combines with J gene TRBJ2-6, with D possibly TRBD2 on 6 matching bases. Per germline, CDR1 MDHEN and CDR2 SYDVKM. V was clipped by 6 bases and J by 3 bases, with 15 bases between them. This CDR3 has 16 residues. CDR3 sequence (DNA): TGTGCCAGCAGCCGCCCTTGGGGAGGTGGGGCCAACGTCCTGACTTTC. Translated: CASSRPWGGGANVLTF.

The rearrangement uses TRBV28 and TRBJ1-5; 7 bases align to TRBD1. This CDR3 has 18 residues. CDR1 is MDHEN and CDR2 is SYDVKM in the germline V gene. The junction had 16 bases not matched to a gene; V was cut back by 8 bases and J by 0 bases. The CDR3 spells CASRVDRATLYSNQPQHF. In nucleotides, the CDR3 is TGTGCCAGCCGAGTAGACAGGGCAACCTTATATAGCAATCAGCCCCAGCATTTT.

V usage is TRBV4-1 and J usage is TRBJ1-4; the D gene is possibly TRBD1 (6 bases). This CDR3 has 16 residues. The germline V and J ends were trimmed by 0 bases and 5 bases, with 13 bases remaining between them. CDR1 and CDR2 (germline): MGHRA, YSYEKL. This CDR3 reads CASSQEGRGLNEKLFF. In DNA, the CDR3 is TGCGCCAGCAGCCAAGAGGGGAGGGGGTTGAATGAAAAACTGTTTTTT.

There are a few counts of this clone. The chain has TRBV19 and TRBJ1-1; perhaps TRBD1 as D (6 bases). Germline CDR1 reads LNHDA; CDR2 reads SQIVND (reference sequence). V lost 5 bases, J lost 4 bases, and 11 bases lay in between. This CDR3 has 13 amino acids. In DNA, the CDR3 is TGTGCCAGTAGTTTAGGGGGAGGCACTGAAGCTTTCTTT. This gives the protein CASSLGGGTEAFF.

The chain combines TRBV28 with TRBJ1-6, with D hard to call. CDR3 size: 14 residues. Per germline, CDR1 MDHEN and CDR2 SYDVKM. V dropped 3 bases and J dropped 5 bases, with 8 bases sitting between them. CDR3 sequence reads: CASSFGGNNSPLHF. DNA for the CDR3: TGTGCCAGCAGTTTCGGAGGGAATAATTCACCCCTCCACTTT. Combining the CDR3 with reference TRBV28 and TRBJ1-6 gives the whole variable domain DVKVTQSSRYLVKRTGEKVFLECVQDMDHENMFWYRQDPGLGLRLIYFSYDVKMKEKGDIPEGYSVSREKKERFSLILESASTNQTSMYLCASSFGGNNSPLHFGNGTRLTVT.

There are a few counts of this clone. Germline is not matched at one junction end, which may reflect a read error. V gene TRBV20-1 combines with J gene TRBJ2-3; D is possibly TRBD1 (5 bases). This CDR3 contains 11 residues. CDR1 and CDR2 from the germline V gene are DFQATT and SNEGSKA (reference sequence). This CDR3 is CSARKDRGDHF. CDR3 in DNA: TGCAGTGCTAGAAAAGATAGGGGCGACCATTTT.

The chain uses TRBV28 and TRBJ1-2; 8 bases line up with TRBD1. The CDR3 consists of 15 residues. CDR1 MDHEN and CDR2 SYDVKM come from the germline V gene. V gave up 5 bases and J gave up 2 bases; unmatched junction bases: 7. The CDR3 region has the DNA TGTGCCAGCAGTACCTCTGGGACAGGAAACTATGGCTACACCTTC. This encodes CASSTSGTGNYGYTF.

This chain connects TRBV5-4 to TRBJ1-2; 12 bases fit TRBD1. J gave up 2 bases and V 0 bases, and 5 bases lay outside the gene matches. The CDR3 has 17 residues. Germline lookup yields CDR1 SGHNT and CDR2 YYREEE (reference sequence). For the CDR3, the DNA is TGTGCCAGCAGCTTGGCCGGGACAGGGGGCGCAAACTATGGCTACACCTTC. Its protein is CASSLAGTGGANYGYTF.

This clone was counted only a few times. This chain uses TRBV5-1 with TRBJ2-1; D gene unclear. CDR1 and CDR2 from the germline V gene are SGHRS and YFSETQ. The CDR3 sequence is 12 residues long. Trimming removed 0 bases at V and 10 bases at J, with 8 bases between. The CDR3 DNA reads TGCGCCAGCAGCTTGGTGGAGCGAGAGCAGTTCTTC. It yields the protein CASSLVEREQFF.

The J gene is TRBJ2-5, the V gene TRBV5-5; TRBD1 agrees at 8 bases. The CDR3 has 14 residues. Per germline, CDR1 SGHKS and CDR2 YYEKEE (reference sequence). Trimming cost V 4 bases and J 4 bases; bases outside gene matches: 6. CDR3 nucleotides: TGTGCCAGCAGCCAACGGACAGGGCTAGAGACCCAGTACTTC. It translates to CASSQRTGLETQYF.

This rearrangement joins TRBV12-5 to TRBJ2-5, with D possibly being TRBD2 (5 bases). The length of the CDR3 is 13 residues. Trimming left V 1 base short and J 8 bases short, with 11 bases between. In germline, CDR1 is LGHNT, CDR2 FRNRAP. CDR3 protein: CASGLDEGKTQYF. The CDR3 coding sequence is TGTGCTAGTGGTTTGGACGAGGGAAAAACCCAGTACTTC.

CDR3 region: CASSRTGRPYEQYF. The CDR3 nucleotides read TGTGCCAGCAGCCGGACAGGGCGCCCCTACGAGCAGTACTTC. The rearrangement links TRBV14 to TRBJ2-7, with 8 bases fitting TRBD1. The germline gives CDR1 SGHDN, CDR2 FVKESK. V was clipped by 4 bases and J by 2 bases; unmatched bases: 4. CDR3 length: 14 residues.

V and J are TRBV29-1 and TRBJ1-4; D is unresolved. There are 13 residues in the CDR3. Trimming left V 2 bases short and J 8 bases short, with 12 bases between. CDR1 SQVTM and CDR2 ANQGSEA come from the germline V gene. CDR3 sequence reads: CSVEMAGEEKLFF. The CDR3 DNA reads TGCAGCGTTGAAATGGCAGGTGAAGAAAAACTGTTTTTT.

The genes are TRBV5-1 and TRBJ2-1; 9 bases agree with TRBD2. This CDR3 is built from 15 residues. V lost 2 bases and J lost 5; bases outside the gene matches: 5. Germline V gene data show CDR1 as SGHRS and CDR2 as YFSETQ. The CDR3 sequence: CASSFSGSSDNEQFF. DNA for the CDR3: TGCGCCAGCAGCTTTAGCGGGAGCAGCGACAATGAGCAGTTCTTC.

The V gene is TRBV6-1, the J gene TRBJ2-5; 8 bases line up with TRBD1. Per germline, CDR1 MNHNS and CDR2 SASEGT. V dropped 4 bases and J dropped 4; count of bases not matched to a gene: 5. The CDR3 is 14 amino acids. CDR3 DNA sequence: TGTGCCAGCAGTGTGTCCAGGGGGCGAGAGACCCAGTACTTC. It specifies CASSVSRGRETQYF.